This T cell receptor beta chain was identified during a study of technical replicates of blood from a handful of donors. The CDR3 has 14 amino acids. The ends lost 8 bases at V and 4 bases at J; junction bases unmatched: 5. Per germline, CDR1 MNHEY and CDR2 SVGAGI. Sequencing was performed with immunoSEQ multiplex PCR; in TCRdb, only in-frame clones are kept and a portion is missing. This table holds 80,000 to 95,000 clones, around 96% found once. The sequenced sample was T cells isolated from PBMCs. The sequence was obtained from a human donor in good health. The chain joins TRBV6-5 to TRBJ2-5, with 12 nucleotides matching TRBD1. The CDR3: CASSGTGGLETQYF. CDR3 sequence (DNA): TGTGCCAGCTCCGGGACAGGGGGCTTAGAGACCCAGTACTTC.